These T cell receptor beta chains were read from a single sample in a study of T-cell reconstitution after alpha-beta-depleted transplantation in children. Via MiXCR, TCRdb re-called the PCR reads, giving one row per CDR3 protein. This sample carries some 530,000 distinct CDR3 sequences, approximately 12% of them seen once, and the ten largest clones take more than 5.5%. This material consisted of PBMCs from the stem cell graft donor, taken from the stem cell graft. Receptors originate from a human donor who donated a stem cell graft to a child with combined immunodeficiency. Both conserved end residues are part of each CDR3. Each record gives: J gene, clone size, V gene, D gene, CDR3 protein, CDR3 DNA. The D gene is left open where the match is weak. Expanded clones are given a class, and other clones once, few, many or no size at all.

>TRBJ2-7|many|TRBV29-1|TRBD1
CSVERDRNSYEQYF
TGCAGCGTCGAACGGGACAGGAACTCCTACGAGCAGTACTTC
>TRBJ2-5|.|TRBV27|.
CASSLSGRGVQETQYF
TGTGCCAGCAGTTTATCGGGCCGGGGAGTTCAAGAGACCCAGTACTTC
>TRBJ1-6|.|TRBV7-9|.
CASSGDGGRGSPLHF
TGTGCCAGCAGCGGGGACGGGGGGCGCGGCTCACCCCTCCACTTT
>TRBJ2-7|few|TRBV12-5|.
CASVLDPSYEQYF
TGTGCTAGTGTTCTGGACCCATCCTACGAGCAGTACTTC
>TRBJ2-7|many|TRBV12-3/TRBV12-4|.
CASSPERGFPYEQYF
TGTGCCAGCAGTCCAGAACGGGGCTTCCCCTACGAGCAGTACTTC
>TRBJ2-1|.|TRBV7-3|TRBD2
CASSYRGGPSYNEQFF
TGTGCCAGCAGCTACCGCGGGGGGCCCTCCTACAATGAGCAGTTCTTC
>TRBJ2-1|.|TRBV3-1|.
CASSQDRRRSSYNEQFF
TGTGCCAGCAGCCAAGATCGTAGGAGAAGCTCCTACAATGAGCAGTTCTTC
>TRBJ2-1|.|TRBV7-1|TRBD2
CASSSGGLAAASGRNEQFF
TGTGCCAGCAGCTCGGGAGGTCTAGCGGCGGCTTCAGGTCGCAATGAGCAGTTCTTC
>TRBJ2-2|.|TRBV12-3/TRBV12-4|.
CASSLGAFTGELFF
TGTGCCAGCAGTTTAGGGGCCTTCACCGGGGAGCTGTTTTTT
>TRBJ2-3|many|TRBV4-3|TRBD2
CASSQTSGMSDTQYF
TGCGCCAGCAGCCAGACTAGCGGGATGTCAGATACGCAGTATTTT
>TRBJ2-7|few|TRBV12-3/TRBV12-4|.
CASRQATYEQYF
TGTGCCAGCAGACAAGCCACCTACGAGCAGTACTTC
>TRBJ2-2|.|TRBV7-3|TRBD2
CASRLAKTGELFF
TGTGCCAGCAGACTAGCGAAAACCGGGGAGCTGTTTTTT
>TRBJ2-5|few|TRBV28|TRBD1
CASSSGTGAPETQYF
TGTGCCAGCAGTTCTGGGACAGGGGCTCCTGAGACCCAGTACTTC
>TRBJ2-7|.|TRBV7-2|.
CASSHPGIGTEQYF
TGTGCCAGCAGTCACCCGGGGATAGGGACCGAGCAGTACTTC
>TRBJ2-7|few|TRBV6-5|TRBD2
CASSYSGGGSYEQYF
TGTGCCAGCAGTTATAGCGGGGGGGGCTCCTACGAGCAGTACTTC
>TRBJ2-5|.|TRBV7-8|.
CASSGGRQGETQYF
TGTGCCAGCAGCGGAGGACGGCAGGGAGAGACCCAGTACTTC
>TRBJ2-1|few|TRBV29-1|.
CSVVAPLSSYNEQFF
TGCAGCGTTGTTGCGCCCTTGAGCTCCTACAATGAGCAGTTCTTC
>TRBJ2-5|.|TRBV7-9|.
CASSLFQPYAGSETQYF
TGTGCCAGCAGCTTATTTCAGCCCTACGCCGGCTCGGAGACCCAGTACTTC
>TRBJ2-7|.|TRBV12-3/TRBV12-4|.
CAIAGTSYEQYF
TGTGCCATCGCCGGGACATCCTACGAGCAGTACTTC
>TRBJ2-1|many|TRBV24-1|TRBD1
CATSDSETGRYNEQFF
TGTGCCACCAGTGATTCGGAGACAGGGCGTTACAATGAGCAGTTCTTC
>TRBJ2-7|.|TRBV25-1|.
CASSEYYGGNEQYF
TGTGCCAGCAGTGAATATTACGGGGGTAACGAGCAGTACTTC
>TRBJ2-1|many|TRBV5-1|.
CASSIQQLGTSYNEQFF
TGCGCCAGCAGCATCCAACAACTAGGTACTTCCTACAATGAGCAGTTCTTC
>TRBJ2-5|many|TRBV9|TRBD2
CASSAAGGYQETQYF
TGTGCCAGCAGTGCCGCGGGGGGCTACCAAGAGACCCAGTACTTC
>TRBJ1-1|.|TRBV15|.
CATSRDYFNMNTEAFF
TGTGCCACCAGCAGAGATTATTTCAATATGAACACTGAAGCTTTCTTT
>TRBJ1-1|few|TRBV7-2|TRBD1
CASSLDRGGRYTEAFF
TGTGCCAGCAGCTTAGACAGGGGGGGCCGCTACACTGAAGCTTTCTTT
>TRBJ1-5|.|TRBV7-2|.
CASSLGGGYNQPQHF
TGTGCCAGCAGCTTAGGAGGGGGGTACAATCAGCCCCAGCATTTT
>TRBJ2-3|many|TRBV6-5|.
CASSYSIGGGTTDTQYF
TGTGCCAGCAGTTACTCGATCGGAGGGGGAACGACAGATACGCAGTATTTT
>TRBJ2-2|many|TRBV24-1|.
CATSDPHRDTSYTGELFF
TGTGCCACCAGTGACCCCCACAGAGACACTTCGTACACCGGGGAGCTGTTTTTT
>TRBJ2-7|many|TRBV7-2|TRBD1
CASSLDRGSYEQYF
TGTGCCAGCAGCTTGGACAGGGGCTCCTACGAGCAGTACTTC
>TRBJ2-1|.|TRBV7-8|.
CASSSLSSSYNEQFF
TGTGCCAGCAGCTCCCTTTCGAGCTCCTACAATGAGCAGTTCTTC
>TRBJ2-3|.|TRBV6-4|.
CASSDGGADTQYF
TGTGCCAGCAGTGACGGGGGAGCAGATACGCAGTATTTT
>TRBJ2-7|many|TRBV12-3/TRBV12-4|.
CASSLAGTTYEQYF
TGTGCCAGCAGTTTGGCAGGAACAACCTACGAGCAGTACTTC
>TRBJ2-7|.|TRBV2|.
CASRSSVRERNEQYF
TGTGCCAGCAGGAGTTCGGTAAGGGAGAGGAACGAGCAGTACTTC
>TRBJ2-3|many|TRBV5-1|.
CASSSHIYSTDTQYF
TGCGCCAGCAGCTCCCACATCTATAGCACAGATACGCAGTATTTT
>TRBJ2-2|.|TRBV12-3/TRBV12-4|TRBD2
CASSGTSGDFTGELFF
TGTGCCAGCAGTGGGACTAGCGGGGATTTTACCGGGGAGCTGTTTTTT
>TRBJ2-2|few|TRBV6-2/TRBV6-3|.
CASSYWGRPNTGELFF
TGTGCCAGCAGTTACTGGGGGCGGCCAAACACCGGGGAGCTGTTTTTT
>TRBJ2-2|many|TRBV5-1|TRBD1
CASSLVGTDYTGELFF
TGCGCCAGCAGCTTGGTCGGGACAGACTACACCGGGGAGCTGTTTTTT
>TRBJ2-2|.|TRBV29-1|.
CSGTENTGELFF
TGCAGCGGGACAGAGAACACCGGGGAGCTGTTTTTT
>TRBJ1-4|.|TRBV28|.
CASSSGRAWDEKLFF
TGTGCCAGCAGTTCAGGACGAGCCTGGGATGAAAAACTGTTTTTT
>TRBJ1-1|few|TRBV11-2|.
CASSPQAFF
TGTGCCAGCAGCCCTCAAGCTTTCTTT
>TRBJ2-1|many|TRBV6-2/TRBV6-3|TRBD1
CASSALGTGGYNEQFF
TGTGCCAGCAGCGCTTTAGGGACAGGGGGCTACAATGAGCAGTTCTTC
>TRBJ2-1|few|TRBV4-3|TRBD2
CASSQDLRLAGHNEQFF
TGCGCCAGCAGCCAAGACCTGCGGCTAGCGGGCCACAATGAGCAGTTCTTC
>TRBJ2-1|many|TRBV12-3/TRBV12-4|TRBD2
CASSFGLEGDEQFF
TGTGCCAGCAGTTTCGGACTAGAGGGCGATGAGCAGTTCTTC
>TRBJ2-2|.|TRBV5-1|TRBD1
CASSLTSQGAGELFF
TGCGCCAGCAGCTTGACTTCCCAGGGGGCCGGGGAGCTGTTTTTT
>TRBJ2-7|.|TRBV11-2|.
CASSTHQGPSEQYF
TGTGCCAGCAGCACCCACCAGGGGCCAAGCGAGCAGTACTTC
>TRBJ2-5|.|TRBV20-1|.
CSARGRGGREETQYF
TGCAGTGCCAGGGGGCGGGGGGGCCGGGAAGAGACCCAGTACTTC
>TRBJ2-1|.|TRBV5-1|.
CASSLARGTRPPADEQFF
TGCGCCAGCAGCTTAGCGCGTGGGACCAGACCACCAGCCGATGAGCAGTTCTTC
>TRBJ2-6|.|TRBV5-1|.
CASTQVKVSGANVLTF
TGCGCCAGCACACAGGTGAAAGTCTCTGGGGCCAACGTCCTGACTTTC
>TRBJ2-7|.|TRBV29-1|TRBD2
CSVEDSGTSSYEQYF
TGCAGCGTTGAAGACAGCGGGACTAGCAGCTACGAGCAGTACTTC
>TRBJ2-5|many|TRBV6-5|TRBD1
CASSYPKVPTGGRETQYF
TGTGCCAGCAGTTACCCAAAGGTTCCAACAGGGGGCAGGGAGACCCAGTACTTC
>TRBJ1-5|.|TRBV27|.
CASSPDGGQPQHF
TGTGCCAGCAGTCCCGACGGGGGGCAGCCCCAGCATTTT
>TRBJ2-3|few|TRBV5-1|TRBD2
CASSLSGLAGRSTDTQYF
TGCGCCAGCAGCTTGTCCGGACTAGCGGGACGTAGCACAGATACGCAGTATTTT
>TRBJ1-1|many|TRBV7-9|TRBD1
CASRRTGPNTEAFF
TGTGCCAGCAGGCGGACAGGACCGAACACTGAAGCTTTCTTT